This T cell receptor (beta chain) derives from a study of cytotoxic CD8 clonotypes in ibrutinib-treated CLL. Germline CDR1 reads SGHDT; CDR2 reads YYEEEE. V lost 5 bases and J 4 bases, leaving 18 bases between the germline ends. The CDR3 is 15 residues long. Data came from immunoSEQ multiplex PCR; TCRdb stores just in-frame clones and leaves some out. The sample lists 150,000 to 200,000 clones; 70% to 90% were seen once. Specimen: PBMCs, collected at disease progression, from a patient treated with ibrutinib. The sequence derives from a human donor with chronic lymphocytic leukemia. The chain employs TRBV5-6 and TRBJ2-5; possibly TRBD2 for D (5 bases). CDR3 DNA sequence: TGTGCCAGCAGTCACCTTGAGGGAGAGGGAGAGACCCAGTACTTC. It is translated as CASSHLEGEGETQYF.